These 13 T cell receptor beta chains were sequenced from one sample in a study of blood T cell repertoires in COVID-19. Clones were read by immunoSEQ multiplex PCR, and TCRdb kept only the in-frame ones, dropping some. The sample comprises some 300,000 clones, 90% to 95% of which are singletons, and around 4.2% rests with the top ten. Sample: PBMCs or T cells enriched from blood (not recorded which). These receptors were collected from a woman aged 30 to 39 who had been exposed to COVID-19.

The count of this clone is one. Here the CDR3 reads CASSPNEAFF. DNA of the CDR3: TGTGCCAGCAGCCCAAATGAAGCTTTCTTT. The chain links TRBV7-9 to TRBJ1-1; no clear D. Trimming removed 5 bases at V and 7 bases at J, with 5 bases between. This CDR3 has 10 residues. CDR1 and CDR2 (germline): SEHNR, FQNEAQ (reference sequence).

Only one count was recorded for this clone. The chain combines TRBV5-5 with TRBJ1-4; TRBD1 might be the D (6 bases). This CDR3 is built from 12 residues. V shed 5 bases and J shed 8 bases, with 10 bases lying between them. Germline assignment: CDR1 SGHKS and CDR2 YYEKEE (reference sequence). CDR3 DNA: TGTGCCAGCAGTATCGACAGGGAAAAACTGTTTTTT. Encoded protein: CASSIDREKLFF.

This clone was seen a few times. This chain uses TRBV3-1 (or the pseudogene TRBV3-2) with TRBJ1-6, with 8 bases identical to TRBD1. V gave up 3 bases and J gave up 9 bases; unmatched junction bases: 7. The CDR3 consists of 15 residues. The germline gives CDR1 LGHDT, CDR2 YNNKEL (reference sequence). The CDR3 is CASSQTGTGFSPLHF. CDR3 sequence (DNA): TGTGCCAGCAGCCAGACAGGGACAGGCTTTTCACCCCTCCACTTT.

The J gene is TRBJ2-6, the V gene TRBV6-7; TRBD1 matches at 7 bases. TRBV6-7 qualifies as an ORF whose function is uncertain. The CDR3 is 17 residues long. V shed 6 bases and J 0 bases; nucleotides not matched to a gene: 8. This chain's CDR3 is CASSQQGKSSGANVLTF. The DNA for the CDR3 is TGTGCCAGCAGCCAACAGGGGAAGAGCTCTGGGGCCAACGTCCTGACTTTC.

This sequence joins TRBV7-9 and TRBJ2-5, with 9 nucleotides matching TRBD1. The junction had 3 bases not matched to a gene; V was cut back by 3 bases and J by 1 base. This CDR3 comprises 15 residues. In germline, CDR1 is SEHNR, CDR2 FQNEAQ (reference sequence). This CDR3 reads CASSLGTGPQETQYF. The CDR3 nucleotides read TGTGCCAGCAGCTTGGGGACAGGGCCCCAAGAGACCCAGTACTTC.

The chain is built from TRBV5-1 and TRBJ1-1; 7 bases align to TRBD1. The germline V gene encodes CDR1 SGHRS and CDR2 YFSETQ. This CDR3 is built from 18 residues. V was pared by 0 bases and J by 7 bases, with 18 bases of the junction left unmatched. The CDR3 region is CASSLAYKGGSQRLEAFF. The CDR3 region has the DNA TGCGCCAGCAGCTTGGCTTACAAAGGGGGCTCTCAACGCCTTGAAGCTTTCTTT.

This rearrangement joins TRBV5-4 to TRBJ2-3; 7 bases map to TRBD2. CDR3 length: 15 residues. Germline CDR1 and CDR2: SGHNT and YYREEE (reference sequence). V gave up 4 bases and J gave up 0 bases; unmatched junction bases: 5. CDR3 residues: CASSKSGISTDTQYF. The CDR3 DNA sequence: TGTGCCAGCAGCAAAAGCGGGATTAGCACAGATACGCAGTATTTT.

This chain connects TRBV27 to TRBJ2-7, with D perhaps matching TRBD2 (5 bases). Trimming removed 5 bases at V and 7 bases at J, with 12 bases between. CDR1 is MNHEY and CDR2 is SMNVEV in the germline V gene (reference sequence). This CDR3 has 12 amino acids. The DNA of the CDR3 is TGTGCCAGCAGTCTAGGTGCGGGTGAGCAGTACTTC. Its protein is CASSLGAGEQYF.

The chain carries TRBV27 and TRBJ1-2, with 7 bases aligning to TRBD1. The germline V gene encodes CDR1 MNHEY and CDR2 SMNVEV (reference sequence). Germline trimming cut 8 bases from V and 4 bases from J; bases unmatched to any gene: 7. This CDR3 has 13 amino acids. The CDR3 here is CASGGTAVYGYTF. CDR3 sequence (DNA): TGTGCCAGCGGCGGGACAGCCGTCTATGGCTACACCTTC.

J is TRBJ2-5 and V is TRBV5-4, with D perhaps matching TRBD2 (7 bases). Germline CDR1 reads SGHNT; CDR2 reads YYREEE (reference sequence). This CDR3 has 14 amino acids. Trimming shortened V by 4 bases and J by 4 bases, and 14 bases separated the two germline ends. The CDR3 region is CASSPWGGLETQYF. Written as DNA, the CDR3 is TGTGCCAGCAGCCCCTGGGGGGGCTTAGAGACCCAGTACTTC.

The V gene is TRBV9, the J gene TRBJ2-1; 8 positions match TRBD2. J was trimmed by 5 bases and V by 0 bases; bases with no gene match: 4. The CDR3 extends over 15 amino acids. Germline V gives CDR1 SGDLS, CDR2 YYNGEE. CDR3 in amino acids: CASSVAGGEDNEQFF. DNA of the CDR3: TGTGCCAGCAGCGTAGCGGGGGGGGAAGACAATGAGCAGTTCTTC.

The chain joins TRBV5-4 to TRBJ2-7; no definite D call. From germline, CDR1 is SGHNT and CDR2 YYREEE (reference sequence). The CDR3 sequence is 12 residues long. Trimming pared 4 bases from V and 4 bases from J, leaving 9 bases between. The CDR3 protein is CASSKSGYEQYF. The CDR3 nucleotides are TGTGCCAGCAGCAAATCAGGATACGAGCAGTACTTC.

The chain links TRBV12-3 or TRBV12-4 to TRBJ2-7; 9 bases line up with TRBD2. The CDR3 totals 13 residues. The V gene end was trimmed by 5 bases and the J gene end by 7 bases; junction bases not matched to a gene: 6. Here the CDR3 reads CASSPRGLAEQYF. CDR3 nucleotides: TGTGCCAGCAGTCCCCGTGGACTAGCGGAGCAGTACTTC.